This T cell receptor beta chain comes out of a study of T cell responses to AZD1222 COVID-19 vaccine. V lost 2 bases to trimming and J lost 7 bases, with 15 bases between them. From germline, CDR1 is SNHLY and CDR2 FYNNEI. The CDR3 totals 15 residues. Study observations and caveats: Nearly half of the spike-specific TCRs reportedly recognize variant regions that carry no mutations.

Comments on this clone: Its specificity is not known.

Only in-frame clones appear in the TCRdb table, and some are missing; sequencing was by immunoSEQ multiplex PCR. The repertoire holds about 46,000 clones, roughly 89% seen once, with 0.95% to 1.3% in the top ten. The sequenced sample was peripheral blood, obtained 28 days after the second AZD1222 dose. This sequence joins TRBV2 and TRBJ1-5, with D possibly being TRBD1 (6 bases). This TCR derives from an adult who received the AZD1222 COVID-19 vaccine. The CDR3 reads CASSESRGGEQPQHF. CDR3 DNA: TGTGCCAGCAGTGAAAGTCGGGGGGGCGAGCAGCCCCAGCATTTT.